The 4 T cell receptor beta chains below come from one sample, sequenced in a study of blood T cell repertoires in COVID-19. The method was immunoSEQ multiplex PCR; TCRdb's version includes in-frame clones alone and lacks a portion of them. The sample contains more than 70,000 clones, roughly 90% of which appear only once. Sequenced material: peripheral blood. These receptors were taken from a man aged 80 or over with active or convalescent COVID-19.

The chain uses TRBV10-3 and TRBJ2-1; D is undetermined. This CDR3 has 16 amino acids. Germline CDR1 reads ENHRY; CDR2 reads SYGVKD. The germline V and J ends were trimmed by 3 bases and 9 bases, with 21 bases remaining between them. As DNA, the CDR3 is TGTGCCATCAGTGACTTCAAATCGCCTGGCAACGCTGAGCAGTTCTTC. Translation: CAISDFKSPGNAEQFF.

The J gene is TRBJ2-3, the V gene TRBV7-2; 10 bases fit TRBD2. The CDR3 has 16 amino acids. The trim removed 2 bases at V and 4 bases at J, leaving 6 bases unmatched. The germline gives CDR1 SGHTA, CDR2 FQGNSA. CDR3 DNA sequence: TGTGCCAGCAGCTTACGGCTAGCGGGAGCGGCAGATACGCAGTATTTT. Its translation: CASSLRLAGAADTQYF.

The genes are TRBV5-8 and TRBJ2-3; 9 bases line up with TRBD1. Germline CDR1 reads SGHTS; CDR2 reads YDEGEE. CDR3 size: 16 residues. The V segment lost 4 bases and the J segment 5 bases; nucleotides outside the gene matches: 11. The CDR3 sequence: CASSGLTTGGKDTQYF. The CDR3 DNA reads TGTGCCAGCAGCGGATTAACGACAGGGGGTAAAGATACGCAGTATTTT.

CDR3 nucleotide sequence: TGTGCCAGCACCGGAGGCTCCTACGAGCAGTACTTC. It is translated as CASTGGSYEQYF. J is TRBJ2-7 and V is TRBV6-6; maybe TRBD2 (5 bases). The CDR3 has 12 amino acids. V lost 7 bases and J lost 0, with 7 bases in between. The germline CDR1 and CDR2 sequences are MNHNY and SVGAGI (reference sequence).